The 5 T cell receptor beta chains below all came from one sample that was sequenced in a study of CD8 T cells in ankylosing spondylitis. TCRdb re-called the 5' RACE reads through MiXCR, storing one row per CDR3 protein. Of approximately 250,000 distinct CDR3 sequences detected, 24% appear once; the ten largest clones hold less than 0.75%. The sample taken for sequencing was blood, either unsorted or a sorted T cell fraction (not recorded which). Receptors originate from a male donor with ankylosing spondylitis or in good health (not recorded which).

This clonotype appeared a few times. V and J are TRBV27 and TRBJ2-3, with 11 bases that match TRBD2. V trimming: 7 bases; J trimming: 4 bases; junction bases outside the gene matches: 4. Germline loops: CDR1 MNHEY, CDR2 SMNVEV (reference sequence). CDR3 length equals 14 residues. The CDR3 protein is CASKTSGAADTQYF. CDR3 nucleotides: TGTGCCAGCAAGACTAGCGGGGCCGCAGATACGCAGTATTTT.

The J gene is TRBJ2-5, the V gene TRBV20-1; either TRBD1 or TRBD2 may supply D (5 bases each). The CDR3 totals 13 residues. Trimming stripped 4 bases from V and 4 bases from J, with 13 bases between. Germline V lookup: CDR1 DFQATT, CDR2 SNEGSKA (reference sequence). For the CDR3, the DNA is TGCAGTGCTATAGGGGAGAAAGGAGAGACCCAGTACTTC. Its translation is CSAIGEKGETQYF.

The rearrangement joins TRBV12-3 or TRBV12-4 to TRBJ2-1; D is ambiguous. The V gene lost 6 bases and the J gene lost 4 bases, with 10 bases spanning the gap. The CDR3 has 13 amino acids. Written as DNA, the CDR3 is TGTGCCAGCAGCCTCTTACAATACAATGAGCAGTTCTTC. Its protein is CASSLLQYNEQFF.

This clonotype appeared a few times. The chain employs TRBV12-3 or TRBV12-4 and TRBJ2-1; 11 bases fit TRBD2. J lost 8 bases, V lost 6 bases, and 6 bases had no gene match. CDR3 length: 14 amino acids. The CDR3 coding sequence is TGTGCCAGCAGCCGTAGCGGGGGGGCCCATGAGCAGTTCTTC. This gives the protein CASSRSGGAHEQFF.

This clonotype was seen at least ten times. The junction shows a germline mismatch at one end, possibly a read error. The chain recombines TRBV20-1 with TRBJ1-4; D gene uncertain. The CDR3 is 14 residues long. The germline V gene encodes CDR1 DFQATT and CDR2 SNEGSKA (reference sequence). CDR3 nucleotides: TGCAGTGCTAGAGCCCCGGGATCTTTTGAAAAGCTGTTTTTT. This codes for CSARAPGSFEKLFF.